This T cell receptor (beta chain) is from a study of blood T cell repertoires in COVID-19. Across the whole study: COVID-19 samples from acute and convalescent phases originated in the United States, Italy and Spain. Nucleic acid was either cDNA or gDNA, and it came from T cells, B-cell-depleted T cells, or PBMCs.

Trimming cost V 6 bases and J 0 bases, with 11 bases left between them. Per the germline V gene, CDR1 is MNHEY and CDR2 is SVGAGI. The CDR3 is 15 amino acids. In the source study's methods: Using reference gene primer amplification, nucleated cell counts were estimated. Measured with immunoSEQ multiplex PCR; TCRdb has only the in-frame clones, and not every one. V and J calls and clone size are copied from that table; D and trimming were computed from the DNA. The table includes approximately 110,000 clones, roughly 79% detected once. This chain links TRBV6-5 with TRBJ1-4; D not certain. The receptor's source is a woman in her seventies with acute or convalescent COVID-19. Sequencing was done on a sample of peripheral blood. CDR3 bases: TGTGCCAGCAGAATCGAAGCTGCAACTAATGAAAAACTGTTTTTT. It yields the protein CASRIEAATNEKLFF.